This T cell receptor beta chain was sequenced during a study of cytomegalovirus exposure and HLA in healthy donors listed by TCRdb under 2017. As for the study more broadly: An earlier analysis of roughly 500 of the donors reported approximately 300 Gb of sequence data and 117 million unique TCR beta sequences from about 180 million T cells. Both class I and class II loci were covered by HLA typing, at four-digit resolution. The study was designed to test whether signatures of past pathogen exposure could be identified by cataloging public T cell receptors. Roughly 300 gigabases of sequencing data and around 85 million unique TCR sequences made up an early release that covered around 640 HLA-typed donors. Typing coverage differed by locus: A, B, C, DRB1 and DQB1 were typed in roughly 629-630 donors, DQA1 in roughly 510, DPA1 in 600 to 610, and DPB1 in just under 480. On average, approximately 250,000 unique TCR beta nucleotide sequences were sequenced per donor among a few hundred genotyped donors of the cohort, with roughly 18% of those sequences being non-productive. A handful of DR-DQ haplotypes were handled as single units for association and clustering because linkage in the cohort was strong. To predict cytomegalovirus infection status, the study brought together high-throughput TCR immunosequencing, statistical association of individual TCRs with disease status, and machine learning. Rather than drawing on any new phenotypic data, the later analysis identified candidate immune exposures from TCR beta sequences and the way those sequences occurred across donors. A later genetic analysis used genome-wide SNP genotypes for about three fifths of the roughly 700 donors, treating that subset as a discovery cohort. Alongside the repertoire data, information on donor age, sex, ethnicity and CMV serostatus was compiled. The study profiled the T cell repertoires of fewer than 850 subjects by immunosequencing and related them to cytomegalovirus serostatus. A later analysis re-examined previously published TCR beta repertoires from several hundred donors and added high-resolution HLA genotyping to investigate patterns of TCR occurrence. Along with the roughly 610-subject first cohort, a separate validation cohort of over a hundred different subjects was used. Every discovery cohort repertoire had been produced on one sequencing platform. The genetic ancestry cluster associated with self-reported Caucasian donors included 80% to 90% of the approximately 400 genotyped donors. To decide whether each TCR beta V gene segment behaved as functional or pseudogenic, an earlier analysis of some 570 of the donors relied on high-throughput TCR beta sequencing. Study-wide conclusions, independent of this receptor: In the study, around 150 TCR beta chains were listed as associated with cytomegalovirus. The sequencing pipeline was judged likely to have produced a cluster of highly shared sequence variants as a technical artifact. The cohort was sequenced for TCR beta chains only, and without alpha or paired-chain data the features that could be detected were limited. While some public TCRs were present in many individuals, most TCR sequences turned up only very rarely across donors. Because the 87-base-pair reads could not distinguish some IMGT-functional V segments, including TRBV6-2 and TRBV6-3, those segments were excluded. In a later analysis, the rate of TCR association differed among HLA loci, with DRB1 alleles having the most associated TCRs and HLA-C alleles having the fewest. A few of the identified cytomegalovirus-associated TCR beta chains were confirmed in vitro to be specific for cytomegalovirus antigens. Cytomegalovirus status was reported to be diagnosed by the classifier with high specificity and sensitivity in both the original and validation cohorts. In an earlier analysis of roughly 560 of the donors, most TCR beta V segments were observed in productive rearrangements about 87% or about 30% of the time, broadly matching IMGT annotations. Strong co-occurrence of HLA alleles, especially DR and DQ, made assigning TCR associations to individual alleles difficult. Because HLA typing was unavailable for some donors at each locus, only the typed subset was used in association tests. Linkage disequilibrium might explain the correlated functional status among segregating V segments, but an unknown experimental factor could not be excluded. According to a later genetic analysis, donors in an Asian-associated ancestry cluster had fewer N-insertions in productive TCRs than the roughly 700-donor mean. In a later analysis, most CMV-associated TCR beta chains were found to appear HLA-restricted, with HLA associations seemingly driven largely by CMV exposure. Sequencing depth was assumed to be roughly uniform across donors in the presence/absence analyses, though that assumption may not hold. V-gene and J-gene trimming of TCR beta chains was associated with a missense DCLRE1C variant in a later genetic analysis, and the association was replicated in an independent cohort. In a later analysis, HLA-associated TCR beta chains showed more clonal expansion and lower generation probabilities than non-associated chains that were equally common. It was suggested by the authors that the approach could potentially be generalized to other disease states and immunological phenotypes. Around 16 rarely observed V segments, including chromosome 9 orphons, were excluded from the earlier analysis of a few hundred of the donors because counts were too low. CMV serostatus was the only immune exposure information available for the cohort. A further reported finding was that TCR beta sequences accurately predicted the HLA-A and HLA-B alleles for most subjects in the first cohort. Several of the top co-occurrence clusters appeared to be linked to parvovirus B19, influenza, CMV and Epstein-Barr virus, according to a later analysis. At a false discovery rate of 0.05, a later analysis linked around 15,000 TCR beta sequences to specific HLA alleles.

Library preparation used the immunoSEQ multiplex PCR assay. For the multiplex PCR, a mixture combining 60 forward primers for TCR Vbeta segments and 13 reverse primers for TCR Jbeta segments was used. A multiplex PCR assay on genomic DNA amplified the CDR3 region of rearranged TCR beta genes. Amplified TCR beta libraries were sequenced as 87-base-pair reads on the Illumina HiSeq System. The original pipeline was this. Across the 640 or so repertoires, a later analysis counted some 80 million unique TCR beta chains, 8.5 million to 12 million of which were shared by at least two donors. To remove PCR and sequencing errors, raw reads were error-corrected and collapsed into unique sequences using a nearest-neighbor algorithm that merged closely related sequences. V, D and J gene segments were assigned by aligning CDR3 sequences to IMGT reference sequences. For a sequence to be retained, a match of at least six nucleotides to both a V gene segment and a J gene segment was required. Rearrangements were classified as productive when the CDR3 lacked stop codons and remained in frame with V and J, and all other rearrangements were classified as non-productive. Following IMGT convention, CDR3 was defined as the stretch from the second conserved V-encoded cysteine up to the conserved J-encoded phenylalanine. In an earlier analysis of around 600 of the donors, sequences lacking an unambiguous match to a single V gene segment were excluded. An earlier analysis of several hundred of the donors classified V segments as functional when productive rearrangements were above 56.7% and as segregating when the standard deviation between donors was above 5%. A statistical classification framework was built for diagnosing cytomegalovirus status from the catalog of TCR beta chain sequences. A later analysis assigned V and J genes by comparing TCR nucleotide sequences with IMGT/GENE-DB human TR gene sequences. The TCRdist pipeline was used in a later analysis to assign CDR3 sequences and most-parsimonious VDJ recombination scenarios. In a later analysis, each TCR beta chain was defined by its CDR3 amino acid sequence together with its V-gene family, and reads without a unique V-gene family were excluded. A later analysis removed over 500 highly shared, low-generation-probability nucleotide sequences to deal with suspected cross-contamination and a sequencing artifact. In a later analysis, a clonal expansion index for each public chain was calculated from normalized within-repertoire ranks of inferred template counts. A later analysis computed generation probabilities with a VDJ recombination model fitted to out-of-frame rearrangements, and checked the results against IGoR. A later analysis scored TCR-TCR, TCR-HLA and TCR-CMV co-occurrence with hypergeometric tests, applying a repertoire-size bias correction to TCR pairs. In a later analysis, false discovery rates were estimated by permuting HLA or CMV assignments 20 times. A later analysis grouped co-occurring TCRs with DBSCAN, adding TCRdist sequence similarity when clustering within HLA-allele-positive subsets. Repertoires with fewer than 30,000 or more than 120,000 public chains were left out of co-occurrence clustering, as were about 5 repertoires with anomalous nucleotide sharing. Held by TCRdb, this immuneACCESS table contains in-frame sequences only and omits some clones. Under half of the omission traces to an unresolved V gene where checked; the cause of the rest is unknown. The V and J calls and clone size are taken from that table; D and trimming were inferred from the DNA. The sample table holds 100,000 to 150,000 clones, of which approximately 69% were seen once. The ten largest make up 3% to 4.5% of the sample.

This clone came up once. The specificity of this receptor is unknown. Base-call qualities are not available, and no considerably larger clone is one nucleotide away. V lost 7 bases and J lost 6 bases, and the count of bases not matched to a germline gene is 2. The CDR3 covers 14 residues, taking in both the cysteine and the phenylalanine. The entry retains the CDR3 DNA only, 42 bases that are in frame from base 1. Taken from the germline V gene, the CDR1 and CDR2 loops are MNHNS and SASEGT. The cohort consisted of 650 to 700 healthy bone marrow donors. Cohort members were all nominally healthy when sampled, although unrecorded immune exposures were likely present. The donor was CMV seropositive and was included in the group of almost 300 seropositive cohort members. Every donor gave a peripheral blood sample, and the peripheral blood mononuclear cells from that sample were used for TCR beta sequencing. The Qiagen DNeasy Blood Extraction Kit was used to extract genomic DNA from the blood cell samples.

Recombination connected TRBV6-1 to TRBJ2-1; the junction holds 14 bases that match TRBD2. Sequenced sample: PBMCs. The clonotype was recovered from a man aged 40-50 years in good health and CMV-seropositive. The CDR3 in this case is CASNGLAGGNEQFF. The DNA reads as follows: TGTGCCAGCAATGGACTAGCGGGGGGCAATGAGCAGTTCTTC.